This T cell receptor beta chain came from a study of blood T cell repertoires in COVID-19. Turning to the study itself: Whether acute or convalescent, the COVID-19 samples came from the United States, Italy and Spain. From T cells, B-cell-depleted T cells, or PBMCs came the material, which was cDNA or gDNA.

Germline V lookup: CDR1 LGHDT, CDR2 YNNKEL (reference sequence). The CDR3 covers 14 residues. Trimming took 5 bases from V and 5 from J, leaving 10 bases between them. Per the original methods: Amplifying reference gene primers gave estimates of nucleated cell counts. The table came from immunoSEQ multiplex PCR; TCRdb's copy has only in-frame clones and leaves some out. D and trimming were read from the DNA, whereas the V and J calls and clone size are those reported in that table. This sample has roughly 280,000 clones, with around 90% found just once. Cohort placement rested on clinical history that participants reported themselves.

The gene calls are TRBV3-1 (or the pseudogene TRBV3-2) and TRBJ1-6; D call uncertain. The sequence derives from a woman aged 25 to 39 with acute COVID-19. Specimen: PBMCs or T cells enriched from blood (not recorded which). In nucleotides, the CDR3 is TGTGCCAGCAGCTCCCCCGTTAATAATTCACCCCTCCACTTT. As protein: CASSSPVNNSPLHF.